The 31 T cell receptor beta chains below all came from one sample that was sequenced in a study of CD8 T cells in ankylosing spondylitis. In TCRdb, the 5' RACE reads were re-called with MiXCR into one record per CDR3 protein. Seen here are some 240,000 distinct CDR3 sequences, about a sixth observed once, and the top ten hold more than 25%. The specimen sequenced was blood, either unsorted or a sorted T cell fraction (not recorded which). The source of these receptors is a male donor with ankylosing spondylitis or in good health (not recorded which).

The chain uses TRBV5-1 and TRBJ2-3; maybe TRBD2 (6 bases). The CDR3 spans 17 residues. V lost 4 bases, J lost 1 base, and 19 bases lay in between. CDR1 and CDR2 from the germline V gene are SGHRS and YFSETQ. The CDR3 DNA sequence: TGCGCCAGCAGCAAAATGGGGATGCGGGACCGCACAGATACGCAGTATTTT. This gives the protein CASSKMGMRDRTDTQYF.

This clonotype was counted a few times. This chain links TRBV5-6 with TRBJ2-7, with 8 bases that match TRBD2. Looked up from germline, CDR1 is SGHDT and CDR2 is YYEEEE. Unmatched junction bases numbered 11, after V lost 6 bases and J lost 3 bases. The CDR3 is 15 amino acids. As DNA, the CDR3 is TGTGCCAGCACCCTATGGGCTAGCGGGCTCTACGAGCAGTACTTC. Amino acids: CASTLWASGLYEQYF.

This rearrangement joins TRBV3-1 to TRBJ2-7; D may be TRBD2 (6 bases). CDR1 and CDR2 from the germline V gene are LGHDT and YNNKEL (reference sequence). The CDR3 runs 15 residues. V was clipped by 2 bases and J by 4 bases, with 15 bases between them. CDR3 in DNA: TGTGCCAGCAGCCAAAAAAGGCTAGCGATTTACGAGCAGTACTTC. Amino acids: CASSQKRLAIYEQYF.

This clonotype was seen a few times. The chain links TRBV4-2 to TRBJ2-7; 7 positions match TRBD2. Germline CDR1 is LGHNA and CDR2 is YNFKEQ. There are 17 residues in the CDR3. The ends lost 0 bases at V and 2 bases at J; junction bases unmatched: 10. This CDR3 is CASSQEIPLAGAYEQYF. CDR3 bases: TGTGCCAGCAGCCAAGAGATACCCCTGGCGGGAGCCTACGAGCAGTACTTC.

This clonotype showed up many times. The DNA for the CDR3 is TGTGCCAGCAGCTTGGGGACTAGTGGAGATACGCAGTATTTT. This gives the protein CASSLGTSGDTQYF. The V call is TRBV7-8, the J call TRBJ2-3; 8 bases agree with TRBD2. Germline CDR1 and CDR2: SGHVS and FQNEAQ. After removal of 3 bases from V and 5 bases from J, the junction contained 4 bases not matched to a gene. The CDR3 runs to 14 residues.

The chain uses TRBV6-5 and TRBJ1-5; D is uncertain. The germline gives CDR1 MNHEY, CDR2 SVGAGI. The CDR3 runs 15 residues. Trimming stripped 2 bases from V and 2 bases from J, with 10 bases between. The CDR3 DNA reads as TGTGCCAGCAGTTACGGACTGGAGGGCAATCAGCCCCAGCATTTT. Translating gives CASSYGLEGNQPQHF.

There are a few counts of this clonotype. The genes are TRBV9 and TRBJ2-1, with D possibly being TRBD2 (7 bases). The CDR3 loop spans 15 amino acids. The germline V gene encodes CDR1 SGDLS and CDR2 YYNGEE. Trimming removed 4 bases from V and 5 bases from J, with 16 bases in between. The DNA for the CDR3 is TGTGCCAGCAGCCCTTCGGGGGGCCCCCACAATGAGCAGTTCTTC. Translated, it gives CASSPSGGPHNEQFF. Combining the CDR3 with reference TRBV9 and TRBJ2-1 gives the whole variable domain DSGVTQTPKHLITATGQRVTLRCSPRSGDLSVYWYQQSLDQGLQFLIQYYNGEERAKGNILERFSAQQFPDLHSELNLSSLELGDSALYFCASSPSGGPHNEQFFGPGTRLTVL.

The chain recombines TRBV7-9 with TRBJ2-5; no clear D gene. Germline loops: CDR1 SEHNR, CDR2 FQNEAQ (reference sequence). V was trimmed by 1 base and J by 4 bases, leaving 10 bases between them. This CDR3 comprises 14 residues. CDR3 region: CASSLGQLLETQYF. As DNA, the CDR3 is TGTGCCAGCAGCTTAGGTCAGCTTCTAGAGACCCAGTACTTC.

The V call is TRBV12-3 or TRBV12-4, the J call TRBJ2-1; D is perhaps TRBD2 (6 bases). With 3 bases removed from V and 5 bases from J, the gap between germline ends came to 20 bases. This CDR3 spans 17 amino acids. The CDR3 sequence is CASSFKPDGRGDNEQFF. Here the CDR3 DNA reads TGTGCCAGCAGTTTTAAGCCGGACGGGAGAGGGGACAATGAGCAGTTCTTC.

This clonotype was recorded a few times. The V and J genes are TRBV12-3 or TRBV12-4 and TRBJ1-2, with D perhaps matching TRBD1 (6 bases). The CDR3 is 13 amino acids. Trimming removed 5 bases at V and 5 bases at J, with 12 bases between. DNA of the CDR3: TGTGCCAGCAGTGTCGGACAGAGTTATGGCTACACCTTC. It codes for CASSVGQSYGYTF.

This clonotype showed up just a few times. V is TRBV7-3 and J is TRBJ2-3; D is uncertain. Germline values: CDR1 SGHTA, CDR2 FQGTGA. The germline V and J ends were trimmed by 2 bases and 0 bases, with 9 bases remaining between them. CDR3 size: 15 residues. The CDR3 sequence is CASSLGSSSTDTQYF. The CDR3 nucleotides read TGTGCCAGCAGCTTAGGCAGCTCTAGCACAGATACGCAGTATTTT.

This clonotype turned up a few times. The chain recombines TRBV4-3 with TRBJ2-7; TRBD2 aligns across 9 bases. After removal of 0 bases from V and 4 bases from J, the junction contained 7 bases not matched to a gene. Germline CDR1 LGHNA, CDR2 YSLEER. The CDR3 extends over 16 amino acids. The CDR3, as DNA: TGCGCCAGCAGCCAAGATGAGGCTAGCGGGATTTACGAGCAGTACTTC. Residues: CASSQDEASGIYEQYF.

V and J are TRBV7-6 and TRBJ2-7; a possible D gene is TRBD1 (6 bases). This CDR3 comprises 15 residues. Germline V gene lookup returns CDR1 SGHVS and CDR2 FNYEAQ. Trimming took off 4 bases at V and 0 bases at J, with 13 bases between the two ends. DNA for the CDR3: TGTGCCAGCAGCTCCGAGGACAGACCCTCCTACGAGCAGTACTTC. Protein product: CASSSEDRPSYEQYF.

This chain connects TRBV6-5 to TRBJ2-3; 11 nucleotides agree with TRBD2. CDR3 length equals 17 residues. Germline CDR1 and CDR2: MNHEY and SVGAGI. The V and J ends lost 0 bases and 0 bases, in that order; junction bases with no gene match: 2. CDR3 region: CASSYSLAGASTDTQYF. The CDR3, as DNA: TGTGCCAGCAGTTACTCACTAGCGGGAGCTAGCACAGATACGCAGTATTTT.

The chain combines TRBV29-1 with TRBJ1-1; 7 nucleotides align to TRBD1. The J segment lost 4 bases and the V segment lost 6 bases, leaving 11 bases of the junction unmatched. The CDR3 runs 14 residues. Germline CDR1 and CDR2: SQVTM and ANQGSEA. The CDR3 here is CSVMDNRGSTEAFF. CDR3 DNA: TGCAGCGTCATGGACAACAGGGGAAGCACTGAAGCTTTCTTT. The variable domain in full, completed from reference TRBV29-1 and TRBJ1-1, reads SAVISQKPSRDICQRGTSLTIQCQVDSQVTMMFWYRQQPGQSLTLIATANQGSEATYESGFVIDKFPISRPNLTFSTLTVSNMSPEDSSIYLCSVMDNRGSTEAFFGQGTRLTVV.

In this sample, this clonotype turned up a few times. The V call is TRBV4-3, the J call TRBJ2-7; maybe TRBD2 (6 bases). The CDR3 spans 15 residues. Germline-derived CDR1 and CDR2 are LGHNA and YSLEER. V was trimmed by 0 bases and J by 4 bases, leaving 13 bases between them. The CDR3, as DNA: TGCGCCAGCAGCCAAGATCTAGGGACTGGTTACGAGCAGTACTTC. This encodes CASSQDLGTGYEQYF.

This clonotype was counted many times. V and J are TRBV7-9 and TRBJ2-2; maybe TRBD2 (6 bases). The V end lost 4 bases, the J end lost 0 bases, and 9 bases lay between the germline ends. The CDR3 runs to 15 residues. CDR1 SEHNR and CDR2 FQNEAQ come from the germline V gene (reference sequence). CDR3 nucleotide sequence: TGTGCCAGCAGCTCGTCGGGAGCGAACACCGGGGAGCTGTTTTTT. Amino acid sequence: CASSSSGANTGELFF.

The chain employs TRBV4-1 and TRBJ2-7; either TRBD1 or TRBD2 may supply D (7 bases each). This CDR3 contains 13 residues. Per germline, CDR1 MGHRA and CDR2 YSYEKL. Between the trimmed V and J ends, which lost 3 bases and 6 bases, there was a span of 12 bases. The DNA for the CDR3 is TGCGCCAGCAGCCAGGGAGGGGGCGGCGAGCAGTACTTC. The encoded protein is CASSQGGGGEQYF.

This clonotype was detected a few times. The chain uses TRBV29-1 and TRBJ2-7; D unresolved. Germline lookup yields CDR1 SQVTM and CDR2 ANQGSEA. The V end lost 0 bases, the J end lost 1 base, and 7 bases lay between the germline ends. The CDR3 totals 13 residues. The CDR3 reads CSVEDQESYEQYF. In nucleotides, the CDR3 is TGCAGCGTTGAAGATCAGGAGTCCTACGAGCAGTACTTC.

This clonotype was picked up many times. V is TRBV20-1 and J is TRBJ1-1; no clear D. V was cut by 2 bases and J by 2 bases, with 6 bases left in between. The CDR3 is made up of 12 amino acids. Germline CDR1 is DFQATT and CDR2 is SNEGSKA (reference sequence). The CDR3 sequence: CSARFPNTEAFF. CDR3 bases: TGCAGTGCTAGATTTCCCAACACTGAAGCTTTCTTT.

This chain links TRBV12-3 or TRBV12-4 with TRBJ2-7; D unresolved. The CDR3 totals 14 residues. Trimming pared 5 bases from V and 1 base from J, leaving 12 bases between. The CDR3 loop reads CASSQFGRSYEQYF. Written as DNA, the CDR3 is TGTGCCAGCAGTCAATTTGGACGTTCCTACGAGCAGTACTTC.

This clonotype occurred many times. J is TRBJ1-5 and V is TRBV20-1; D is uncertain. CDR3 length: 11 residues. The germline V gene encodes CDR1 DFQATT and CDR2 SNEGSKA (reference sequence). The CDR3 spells CSADGDQPQHF. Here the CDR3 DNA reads TGCAGCGCCGACGGGGATCAGCCCCAGCATTTT.

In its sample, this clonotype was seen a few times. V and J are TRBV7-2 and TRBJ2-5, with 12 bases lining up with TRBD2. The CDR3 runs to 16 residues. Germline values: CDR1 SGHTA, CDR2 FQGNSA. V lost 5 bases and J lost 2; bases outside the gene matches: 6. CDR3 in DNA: TGTGCCAGCAGCCCCGGGACTAGCGGGTTTCAAGAGACCCAGTACTTC. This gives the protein CASSPGTSGFQETQYF.

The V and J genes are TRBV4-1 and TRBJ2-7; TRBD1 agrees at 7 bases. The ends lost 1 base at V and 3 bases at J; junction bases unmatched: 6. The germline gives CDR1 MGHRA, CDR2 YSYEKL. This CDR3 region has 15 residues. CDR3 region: CASSQAHRDSYEQYF. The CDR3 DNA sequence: TGCGCCAGCAGCCAAGCCCACCGGGACAGCTACGAGCAGTACTTC.

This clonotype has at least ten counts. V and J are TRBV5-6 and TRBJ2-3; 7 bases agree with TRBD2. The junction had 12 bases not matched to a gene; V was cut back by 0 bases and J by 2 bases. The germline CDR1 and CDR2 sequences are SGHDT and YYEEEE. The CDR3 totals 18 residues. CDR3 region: CASSLELGGDYITDTQYF. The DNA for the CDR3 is TGTGCCAGCAGCTTGGAGCTTGGTGGGGACTACATCACAGATACGCAGTATTTT.

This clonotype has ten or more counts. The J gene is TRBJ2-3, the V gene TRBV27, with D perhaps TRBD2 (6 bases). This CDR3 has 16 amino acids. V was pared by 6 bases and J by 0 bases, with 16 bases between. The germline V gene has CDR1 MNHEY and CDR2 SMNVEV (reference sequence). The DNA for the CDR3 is TGTGCCAGCAGACGGGCTAGCGTTGATAGCACAGATACGCAGTATTTT. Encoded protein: CASRRASVDSTDTQYF.

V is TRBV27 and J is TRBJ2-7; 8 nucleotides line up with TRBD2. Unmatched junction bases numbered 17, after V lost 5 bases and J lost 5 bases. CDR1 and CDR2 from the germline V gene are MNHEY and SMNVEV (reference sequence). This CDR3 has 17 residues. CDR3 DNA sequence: TGTGCCAGCAGTACTAGCGGTCGAGAGAGATACCCAGACGAGCAGTACTTC. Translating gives CASSTSGRERYPDEQYF.

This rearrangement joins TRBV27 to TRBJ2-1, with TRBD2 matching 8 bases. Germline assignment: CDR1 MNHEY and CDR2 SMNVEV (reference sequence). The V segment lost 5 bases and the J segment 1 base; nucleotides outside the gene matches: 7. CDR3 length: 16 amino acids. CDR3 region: CASSPQTGGSYNEQFF. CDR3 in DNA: TGTGCCAGCAGTCCCCAGACGGGGGGGTCCTACAATGAGCAGTTCTTC.

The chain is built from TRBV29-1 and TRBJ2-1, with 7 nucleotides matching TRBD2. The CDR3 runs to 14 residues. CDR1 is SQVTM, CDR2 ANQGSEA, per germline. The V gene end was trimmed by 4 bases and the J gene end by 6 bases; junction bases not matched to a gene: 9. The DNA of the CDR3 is TGCAGCGTTGCTTCAGCTAGCGGTGGCAATGAGCAGTTCTTC. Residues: CSVASASGGNEQFF.

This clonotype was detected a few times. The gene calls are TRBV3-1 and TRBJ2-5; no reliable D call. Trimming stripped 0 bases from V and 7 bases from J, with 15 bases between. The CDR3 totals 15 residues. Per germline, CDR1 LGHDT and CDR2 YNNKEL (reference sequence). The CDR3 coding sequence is TGTGCCAGCAGCCAAGAGCTAGACCACTCGGGGACCCAGTACTTC. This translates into CASSQELDHSGTQYF.

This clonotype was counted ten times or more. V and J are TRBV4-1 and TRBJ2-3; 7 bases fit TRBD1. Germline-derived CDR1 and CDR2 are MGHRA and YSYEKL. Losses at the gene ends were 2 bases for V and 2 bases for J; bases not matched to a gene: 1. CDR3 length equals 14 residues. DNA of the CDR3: TGCGCCAGCAGCCAACAGGGGGTCACAGATACGCAGTATTTT. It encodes CASSQQGVTDTQYF.